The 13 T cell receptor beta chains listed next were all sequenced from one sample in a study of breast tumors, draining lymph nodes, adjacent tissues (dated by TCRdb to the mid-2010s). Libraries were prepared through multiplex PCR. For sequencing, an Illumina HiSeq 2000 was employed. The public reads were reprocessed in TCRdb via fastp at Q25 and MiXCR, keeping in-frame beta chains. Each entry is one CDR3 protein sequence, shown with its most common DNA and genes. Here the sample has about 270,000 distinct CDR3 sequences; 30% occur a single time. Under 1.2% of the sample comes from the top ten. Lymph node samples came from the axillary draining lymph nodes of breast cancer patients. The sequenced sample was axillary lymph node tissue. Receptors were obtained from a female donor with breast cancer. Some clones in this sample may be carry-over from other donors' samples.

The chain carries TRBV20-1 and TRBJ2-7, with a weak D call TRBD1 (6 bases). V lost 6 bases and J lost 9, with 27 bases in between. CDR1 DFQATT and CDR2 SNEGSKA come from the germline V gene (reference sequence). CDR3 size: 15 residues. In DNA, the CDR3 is TGCAGTGCAAAGGACGACGGGACACCCTTTAACGTGCAGTACTTC. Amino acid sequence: CSAKDDGTPFNVQYF.

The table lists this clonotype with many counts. As DNA, the CDR3 is TGTGCCAGCAGCTTAGACAGACTAGCCTACGAGCAGTACTTC. Its protein is CASSLDRLAYEQYF. The genes are TRBV7-2 and TRBJ2-7; D is possibly TRBD2 (6 bases). The CDR3 is 14 residues long. V gave up 1 base and J gave up 2 bases, with 9 bases separating them. CDR1 and CDR2 (germline): SGHTA, FQGNSA.

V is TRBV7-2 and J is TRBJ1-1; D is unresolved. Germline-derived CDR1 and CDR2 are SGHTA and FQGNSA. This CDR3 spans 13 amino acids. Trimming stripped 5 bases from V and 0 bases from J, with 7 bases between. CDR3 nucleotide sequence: TGTGCCAGCAGCGGGCGAATGAACACTGAAGCTTTCTTT. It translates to CASSGRMNTEAFF.

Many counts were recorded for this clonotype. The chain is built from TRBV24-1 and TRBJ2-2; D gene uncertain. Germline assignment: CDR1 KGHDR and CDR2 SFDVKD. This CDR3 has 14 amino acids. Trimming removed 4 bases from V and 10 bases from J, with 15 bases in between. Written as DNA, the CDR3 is TGTGCCACCAGTGACCCACAGTCTGTGCAGGAGCTGTTTTTT. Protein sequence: CATSDPQSVQELFF.

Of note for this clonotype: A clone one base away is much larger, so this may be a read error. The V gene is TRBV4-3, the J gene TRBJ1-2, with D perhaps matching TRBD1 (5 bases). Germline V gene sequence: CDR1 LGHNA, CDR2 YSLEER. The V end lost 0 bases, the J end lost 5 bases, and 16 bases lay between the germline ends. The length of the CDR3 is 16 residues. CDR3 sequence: CASSQDTLDNLYGYTF. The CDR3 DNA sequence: TGCGCCAGCAGCCAAGATACCCTGGACAATTTGTATGGCTACACCTTC.

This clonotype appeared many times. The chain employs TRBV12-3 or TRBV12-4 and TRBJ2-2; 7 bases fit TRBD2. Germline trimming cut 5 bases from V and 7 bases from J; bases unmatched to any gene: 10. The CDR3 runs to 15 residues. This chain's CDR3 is CASSKGLFDGGELFF. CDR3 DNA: TGTGCCAGCAGTAAGGGACTATTTGATGGCGGGGAGCTGTTTTTT.

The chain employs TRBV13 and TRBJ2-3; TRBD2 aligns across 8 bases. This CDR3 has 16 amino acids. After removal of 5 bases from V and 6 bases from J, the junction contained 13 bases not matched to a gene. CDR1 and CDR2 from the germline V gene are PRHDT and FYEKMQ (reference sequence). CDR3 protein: CASSPIDRGRTDTQYF. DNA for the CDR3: TGTGCCAGCAGCCCCATTGATCGCGGGAGGACGGATACGCAGTATTTT.

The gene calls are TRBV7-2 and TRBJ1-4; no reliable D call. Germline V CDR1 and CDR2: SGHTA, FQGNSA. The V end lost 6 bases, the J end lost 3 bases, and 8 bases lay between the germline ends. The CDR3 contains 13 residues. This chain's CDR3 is CASSRTANEKLFF. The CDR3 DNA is TGTGCCAGCAGTCGGACTGCTAATGAAAAACTGTTTTTT.

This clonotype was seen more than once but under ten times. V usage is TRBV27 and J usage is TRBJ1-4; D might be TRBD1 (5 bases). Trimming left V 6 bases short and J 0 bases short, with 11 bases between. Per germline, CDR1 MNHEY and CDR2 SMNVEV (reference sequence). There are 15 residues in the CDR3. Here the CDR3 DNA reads TGTGCCAGCAGGAGGGGAACCGCAACTAATGAAAAACTGTTTTTT. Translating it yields CASRRGTATNEKLFF.

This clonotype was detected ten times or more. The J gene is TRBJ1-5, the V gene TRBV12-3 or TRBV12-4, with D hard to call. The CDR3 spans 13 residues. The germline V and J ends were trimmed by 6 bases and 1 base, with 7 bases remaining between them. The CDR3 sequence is CASSITSNQPQHF. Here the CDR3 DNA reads TGTGCCAGCAGCATTACGAGCAATCAGCCCCAGCATTTT.

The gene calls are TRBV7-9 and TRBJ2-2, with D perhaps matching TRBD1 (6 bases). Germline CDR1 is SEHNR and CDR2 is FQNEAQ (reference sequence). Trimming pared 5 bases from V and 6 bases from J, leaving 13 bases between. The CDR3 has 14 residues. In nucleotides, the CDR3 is TGTGCCAGCAGCCTTGAGGGGGTTGCCGGGGAGCTGTTTTTT. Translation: CASSLEGVAGELFF. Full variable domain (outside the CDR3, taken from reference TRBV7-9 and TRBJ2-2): DTGVSQNPRHKITKRGQNVTFRCDPISEHNRLYWYRQTLGQGPEFLTYFQNEAQLEKSRLLSDRFSAERPKGSFSTLEIQRTEQGDSAMYLCASSLEGVAGELFFGEGSRLTVL.

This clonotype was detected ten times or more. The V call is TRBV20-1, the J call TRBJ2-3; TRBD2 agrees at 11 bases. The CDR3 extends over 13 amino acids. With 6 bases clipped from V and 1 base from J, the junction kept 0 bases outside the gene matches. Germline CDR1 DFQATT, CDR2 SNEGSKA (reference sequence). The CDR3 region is CSALAGGTDTQYF. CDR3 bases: TGCAGTGCACTAGCGGGAGGCACAGATACGCAGTATTTT.

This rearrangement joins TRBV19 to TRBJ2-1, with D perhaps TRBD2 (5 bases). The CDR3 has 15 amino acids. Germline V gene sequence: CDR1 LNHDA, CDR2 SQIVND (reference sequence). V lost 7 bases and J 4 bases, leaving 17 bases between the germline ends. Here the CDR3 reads CASTPPGGFYNEQFF. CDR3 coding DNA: TGTGCCAGTACCCCCCCGGGCGGGTTTTACAATGAGCAGTTCTTC.